These T cell receptor beta chains were read from a single sample in a study of OX40 agonist ivuxolimab in advanced cancers. Profiling relied on immunoSEQ multiplex PCR, and the TCRdb table lists in-frame clones only, not all of them. This sample has some 8,800 clones, with 88% found just once. The sequenced sample was CD4+ or CD8+ T cells sorted from blood, obtained in a trial of the OX40 agonist ivuxolimab. The origin of the receptors is an adult with an advanced solid tumor such as melanoma, head and neck, liver or kidney cancer. CDR3s include the opening cysteine and the closing phenylalanine or tryptophan. D genes are given only for firm matches. Clone size is not always given. Where it is, it says once, few, many or a class for expanded clones.

v_gene,d_gene,abundance,j_gene,CDR3nt,CDR3aa
TRBV27,NA,NA,TRBJ2-3,TGTGCCAGCAGTTTTGCCCGGCGCACAGATACGCAGTATTTT,CASSFARRTDTQYF
TRBV2,NA,NA,TRBJ2-3,TGTGCCAGCAGTGAAAGTAGGATGCGCACAGATACGCAGTATTTT,CASSESRMRTDTQYF
TRBV27,NA,NA,TRBJ1-2,TGTGCCAGCTCTAAGGGAGGGGGGGCCTATGGCTACACCTTC,CASSKGGGAYGYTF
TRBV7-8,NA,NA,TRBJ2-2,TGTGCCAGCAGCCCCGGGGGTCTAGGCACCGGGGAGCTGTTTTTT,CASSPGGLGTGELFF
TRBV5-3,TRBD1,NA,TRBJ2-7,TGTGCCAGCAGCCAAGCGACAGGGGGCGGCTACGAGCAGTACTTC,CASSQATGGGYEQYF
TRBV25-1,NA,NA,TRBJ2-3,TGTGCCAGCTCCCGGGACGGAACCCCTTTCACAGATACGCAGTATTTT,CASSRDGTPFTDTQYF
TRBV9,NA,NA,TRBJ2-1,TGTGCCAGCAGCCCACGAAGGGGGGGATACAATGAGCAGTTCTTC,CASSPRRGGYNEQFF
TRBV7-9,NA,NA,TRBJ2-7,TGTGCCAGCAGCTCGATCTTCCCCTACGAGCAGTACTTC,CASSSIFPYEQYF
TRBV11-2,NA,NA,TRBJ1-4,TGTGCCAGCAGCTTAGATCGAGGGGATAATGAAAAACTGTTTTTT,CASSLDRGDNEKLFF
TRBV6-4,NA,NA,TRBJ1-5,TGTGCCAGCAGTGACACCCTCAATCAGCCCCAGCATTTT,CASSDTLNQPQHF
TRBV7-6,TRBD1,NA,TRBJ2-2,TGTGCCAGCAGCCCCGGGACAGGGTATACGGCCGGGGAGCTGTTTTTT,CASSPGTGYTAGELFF
TRBV11-2,TRBD2,NA,TRBJ2-1,TGTGCCAGCAGCTTGAGCGGGGGGGACTACAATGAGCAGTTCTTC,CASSLSGGDYNEQFF
TRBV7-9,TRBD1,NA,TRBJ1-1,TGTGCCAGCAGCCTGACAGGGGGTGGTGCTGAAGCTTTCTTT,CASSLTGGGAEAFF
TRBV29-1,TRBD2,once,TRBJ2-1,TGCAGCGGCTTAGCGGGGAACTCCTACAATGAGCAGTTCTTC,CSGLAGNSYNEQFF
TRBV7-3,TRBD2,NA,TRBJ2-3,TGTGCCAGCAGCTTGACTAGCGGGGGGGCTTGGGATACGCAGTATTTT,CASSLTSGGAWDTQYF
TRBV5-6,TRBD2,NA,TRBJ2-2,TGTGCCAGCAGCTTATACTTGAGACTAGCGGGGGGGACCGGGGAGCTGTTTTTT,CASSLYLRLAGGTGELFF
TRBV9,NA,NA,TRBJ2-1,TGTGCCAGCAGCGTCGGGGGGCGCCCGGATGAGCAGTTCTTC,CASSVGGRPDEQFF
TRBV5-1,TRBD1,NA,TRBJ1-2,TGCGCCAGCAGCTTGGAGGGACAGGGGGGCTACACCTTC,CASSLEGQGGYTF
TRBV7-8,TRBD2,NA,TRBJ2-2,TGTGCCAGCAGCTTGGGTGGGACTAGAGCCGGGGAGCTGTTTTTT,CASSLGGTRAGELFF
TRBV27,NA,NA,TRBJ1-6,TGTGCCAGCAGTTTATCGAGTTTACAGGGAAGCTCCTATAATTCACCCCTCCACTTT,CASSLSSLQGSSYNSPLHF
TRBV19,NA,NA,TRBJ2-3,TGTGCCAGTAGTATAGATAGTGGAGGCACAGATACGCAGTATTTT,CASSIDSGGTDTQYF
TRBV11-3,TRBD1,NA,TRBJ2-7,TGTGCCAGCAGCTCGGACAGGTGGGCCTACGAGCAGTACTTC,CASSSDRWAYEQYF
TRBV14,NA,NA,TRBJ2-7,TGTGCCAGCAGCCCACGTGCGGGCGAGCAGTACTTC,CASSPRAGEQYF
TRBV28,NA,NA,TRBJ1-5,TGTGCCAGCAGCACCGTCGGGGGAGGCAATCAGCCCCAGCATTTT,CASSTVGGGNQPQHF
TRBV29-1,NA,once,TRBJ2-3,TGCAGCGCAGATGGGGGACACAAGGGATCTGCAGATACGCAGTATTTT,CSADGGHKGSADTQYF
TRBV6-1,NA,NA,TRBJ2-5,TGTGCCAGCAGTGAAGTTTCAGCCACAGGGTTAGAGACCCAGTACTTC,CASSEVSATGLETQYF
TRBV5-4,NA,NA,TRBJ2-5,TGTGCCAGCAGCCCCCTAACTCCAGGGGGGCAAGAGACCCAGTACTTC,CASSPLTPGGQETQYF
TRBV5-5,TRBD1,NA,TRBJ1-5,TGTGCCAGCAGCCCAACGGGACAGTCCAATCAGCCCCAGCATTTT,CASSPTGQSNQPQHF
TRBV5-5,NA,NA,TRBJ1-3,TGTGCCAGCAGCCCGGGGGATCGACAGGCCAGAGGGAACACCATATATTTT,CASSPGDRQARGNTIYF
TRBV19,NA,NA,TRBJ2-2,TGTGCCAGTAATATTGGGGGTACAACCGGGGAGCTGTTTTTT,CASNIGGTTGELFF
TRBV7-6,NA,NA,TRBJ2-3,TGTGCCAGCAGCGGGGCCGAGCGGTTCACAGATACGCAGTATTTT,CASSGAERFTDTQYF
TRBV19,NA,NA,TRBJ2-2,TGTGCCAGTCGTCTGGTTCCCGGGGAGCTGTTTTTT,CASRLVPGELFF
TRBV6-1,TRBD2,NA,TRBJ2-2,TGTGCCAGCAGTGGAGGACTAGCGGAGAACACCGGGGAGCTGTTTTTT,CASSGGLAENTGELFF
TRBV4-2,NA,once,TRBJ1-4,TGTGCCAGCACTGTGGGGCAGGAAAAACTGTTTTTT,CASTVGQEKLFF
TRBV7-8,NA,NA,TRBJ2-1,TGTGCCAGCAGCCTCGGGGGCACAGATAGCTCCTACAATGAGCAGTTCTTC,CASSLGGTDSSYNEQFF
TRBV5-5,NA,NA,TRBJ2-7,TGTGCCAGCAGCTTTGGAGCGAACGAGCAGTACTTC,CASSFGANEQYF
TRBV7-9,NA,NA,TRBJ2-1,TGTGCCAGCAGCGCAGTGGTCAGGGCCAATGAGCAGTTCTTC,CASSAVVRANEQFF
TRBV14,TRBD2,NA,TRBJ2-7,TGTGCCAGCAGTCCCTGGGGGGGACTCTCCTACGAGCAGTACTTC,CASSPWGGLSYEQYF
TRBV7-9,TRBD1,NA,TRBJ1-5,TGTGCCAGCAGCTTAATGGGACAGGGAAATCAGCCCCAGCATTTT,CASSLMGQGNQPQHF
TRBV7-2,NA,NA,TRBJ2-1,TGTGCCAGCAGTTCGGGATTTTCGAATGAGCAGTTCTTC,CASSSGFSNEQFF
TRBV11-3,NA,NA,TRBJ1-3,TGTGCCAGCAGCTTCCGGACGACTGGAAACACCATATATTTT,CASSFRTTGNTIYF
TRBV9,TRBD2,NA,TRBJ2-1,TGTGCCAGCAGCGTAGCTCTAGCGGGGGCCTACAATGAGCAGTTCTTC,CASSVALAGAYNEQFF
TRBV6-5,NA,NA,TRBJ1-4,TGTGCCAGCAGTCTACAGCATTCCGGGGAAAAACTGTTTTTT,CASSLQHSGEKLFF
TRBV29-1,TRBD1,NA,TRBJ1-1,TGCAGCGTTGACAGGGGGATGCAAGCTTTCTTT,CSVDRGMQAFF
TRBV19,NA,NA,TRBJ2-1,TGTGCCAGTAGTATAGATGGACAGTCCTACAATGAGCAGTTCTTC,CASSIDGQSYNEQFF
TRBV4-1,NA,NA,TRBJ2-1,TGCGCCAGCAGCCAAGTGGGGGCGACCGATGAGCAGTTCTTC,CASSQVGATDEQFF
TRBV5-1,NA,NA,TRBJ2-7,TGCGCCAGCAGCCAGGGATCAACCTACGAGCAGTACTTC,CASSQGSTYEQYF
TRBV11-2,NA,NA,TRBJ2-1,TGTGCCAGCAGCCCATCCTCAGACAGCGACAATGAGCAGTTCTTC,CASSPSSDSDNEQFF
TRBV19,NA,NA,TRBJ2-3,TGTGCCAGTAGCCTTGGGACGGCCCCAGATACGCAGTATTTT,CASSLGTAPDTQYF
TRBV5-6,NA,once,TRBJ2-7,TGTGCCAGCAGCTCGGACCCGGGGGCGTCTCTCGAGCAGTACTTC,CASSSDPGASLEQYF
TRBV13,TRBD1,NA,TRBJ2-7,TGTGCCAGCAGCGAATCGGGACAGGGGGCCTACGAGCAGTACTTC,CASSESGQGAYEQYF